Following are 23 T cell receptor beta chains from one sample sequenced in a study of chemoradiotherapy in HPV16-positive cancers. Generated by immunoSEQ multiplex PCR, the TCRdb table keeps only in-frame clones and is missing some. The table lists over 10,000 clones, approximately 80% of them singletons, with around 1.5% in the top ten. Sample collection was performed from a patient who underwent chemoradiotherapy. Receptors originate from a human donor with HPV-associated anogenital cancer.

The chain recombines TRBV19 with TRBJ2-2; maybe TRBD1 (5 bases). The CDR3 runs 17 residues. The ends were cut back, 6 bases at V and 5 bases at J, with 22 bases in the middle. Germline V gene sequence: CDR1 LNHDA, CDR2 SQIVND (reference sequence). In DNA, the CDR3 is TGTGCCAGTAGGACCCTGGTGGGGCCTGCGTCTACCGGGGAGCTGTTTTTT. It yields the protein CASRTLVGPASTGELFF. The whole variable domain, remainder taken from reference TRBV19 and TRBJ2-2, is DGGITQSPKYLFRKEGQNVTLSCEQNLNHDAMYWYRQDPGQGLRLIYYSQIVNDFQKGDIAEGYSVSREKKESFPLTVTSAQKNPTAFYLCASRTLVGPASTGELFFGEGSRLTVL.

The chain uses TRBV5-6 and TRBJ2-3; 9 bases line up with TRBD1. J was trimmed by 1 base and V by 4 bases; bases with no gene match: 7. The length of the CDR3 is 16 residues. CDR1 and CDR2 (germline): SGHDT, YYEEEE. The CDR3 loop is CASSPGRDRGTDTQYF. As DNA, the CDR3 is TGTGCCAGCAGCCCTGGTAGGGACAGGGGCACAGATACGCAGTATTTT.

This clone has more than one count but fewer than ten. CDR3 loop: CASSHRAYGYTF. The DNA of the CDR3 is TGTGCCAGTAGCCACAGGGCCTATGGCTACACCTTC. The gene calls are TRBV19 and TRBJ1-2; possibly TRBD1 for D (6 bases). This CDR3 contains 12 residues. Germline CDR1 reads LNHDA; CDR2 reads SQIVND (reference sequence). Trimming took off 6 bases at V and 4 bases at J, with 9 bases between the two ends. Based on the CDR3 plus reference TRBV19 and TRBJ1-2, the full variable domain is DGGITQSPKYLFRKEGQNVTLSCEQNLNHDAMYWYRQDPGQGLRLIYYSQIVNDFQKGDIAEGYSVSREKKESFPLTVTSAQKNPTAFYLCASSHRAYGYTFGSGTRLTVV.

This chain joins TRBV14 and TRBJ2-1; 9 bases agree with TRBD2. The CDR3 runs to 18 residues. V shed 2 bases, J shed 7 bases, and the junction held 15 bases outside the gene matches. The germline gives CDR1 SGHDN, CDR2 FVKESK. The chain's CDR3 is CASSQPRGGAWLVNEQFF. In DNA form, the CDR3 reads TGTGCCAGCAGCCAACCCCGCGGGGGGGCCTGGTTGGTAAATGAGCAGTTCTTC.

Note on this clone: At one boundary the junction diverges from the germline segment, which might be a read error. The chain employs TRBV2 and TRBJ1-5; possibly TRBD1 for D (6 bases). Germline V gives CDR1 SNHLY, CDR2 FYNNEI. The CDR3 extends over 15 amino acids. CDR3: CAGSLGRQGNQPQHF. The CDR3 bases are TGTGCCGGCAGCCTTGGACGGCAGGGGAATCAGCCCCAGCATTTT. Drawing the rest from reference TRBV2 and TRBJ1-5, the complete variable domain is EPEVTQTPSHQVTQMGQEVILRCVPISNHLYFYWYRQILGQKVEFLVSFYNNEISEKSEIFDDQFSVERPDGSNFTLKIRSTKLEDSAMYFCAGSLGRQGNQPQHFGDGTRLSIL.

This clone is a singleton in its sample. The chain carries TRBV19 and TRBJ1-2; D ambiguous. Germline values: CDR1 LNHDA, CDR2 SQIVND (reference sequence). Trimming pared 8 bases from V and 4 bases from J, leaving 11 bases between. The CDR3 is 12 residues long. The CDR3 loop is CASFQAPYGYTF. In DNA form, the CDR3 reads TGTGCCAGTTTTCAGGCCCCCTATGGCTACACCTTC.

This clone turned up a few times. The chain employs TRBV5-4 and TRBJ1-6, with TRBD1 matching over 8 bases. The V and J ends lost 1 base and 1 base, in that order; junction bases with no gene match: 10. This CDR3 region has 19 residues. Looked up from germline, CDR1 is SGHNT and CDR2 is YYREEE (reference sequence). CDR3 DNA: TGTGCCAGCAGCTTGTTTTGGGGACAGGATGGTTCCTATAATTCACCCCTCCACTTT. Translation: CASSLFWGQDGSYNSPLHF.

This clone has just a few counts. The V and J genes are TRBV25-1 and TRBJ1-1; D gene uncertain. V lost 5 bases and J lost 5, with 12 bases in between. The CDR3 consists of 13 residues. In germline, CDR1 is MGHDK, CDR2 SYGVNS. CDR3: CASSNPRATEAFF. The DNA for the CDR3 is TGTGCCAGCAGTAACCCACGGGCGACTGAAGCTTTCTTT.

This chain uses TRBV6-6 with TRBJ1-1; 11 bases match TRBD1. This CDR3 contains 16 residues. V lost 7 bases to trimming and J lost 4 bases; unmatched junction nucleotides: 11. Per the germline V gene, CDR1 is MNHNY and CDR2 is SVGAGI (reference sequence). Here the CDR3 reads CASTSGTGGRRTEAFF. CDR3 nucleotides: TGTGCCAGCACTTCCGGGACAGGGGGGAGGCGCACTGAAGCTTTCTTT.

This chain joins TRBV13 and TRBJ2-3, with 8 bases identical to TRBD1. CDR1 is PRHDT and CDR2 is FYEKMQ in the germline V gene (reference sequence). Losses at the gene ends were 5 bases for V and 0 bases for J; bases not matched to a gene: 7. CDR3 length: 16 residues. CDR3 in amino acids: CASSRVGTGSTDTQYF. In DNA form, the CDR3 reads TGTGCCAGCAGCCGGGTGGGGACAGGCAGCACAGATACGCAGTATTTT.

The V and J genes are TRBV11-3 and TRBJ2-1, with TRBD1 identical over 7 bases. Looked up from germline, CDR1 is SGHNT and CDR2 is YENEEA. The ends lost 2 bases at V and 7 bases at J; junction bases unmatched: 2. The length of the CDR3 is 13 residues. The CDR3 nucleotides read TGTGCCAGCAGCTTAACAGGGGCAAATGAGCAGTTCTTC. Translation gives CASSLTGANEQFF.

This clone appeared a single time. The V and J genes are TRBV7-2 and TRBJ1-6, with D possibly TRBD1 on 6 matching bases. Trimming shortened V by 5 bases and J by 7 bases, and 15 bases separated the two germline ends. The CDR3 totals 15 residues. Looked up from germline, CDR1 is SGHTA and CDR2 is FQGNSA. The CDR3 DNA sequence: TGTGCCAGCAGCCTAGTGAGGGGGACAAATTCACCCCTCCACTTT. It specifies CASSLVRGTNSPLHF. Together with reference TRBV7-2 and TRBJ1-6, the CDR3 gives the full variable domain: GAGVSQSPSNKVTEKGKDVELRCDPISGHTALYWYRQSLGQGLEFLIYFQGNSAPDKSGLPSDRFSAERTGGSVSTLTIQRTQQEDSAVYLCASSLVRGTNSPLHFGNGTRLTVT.

There are a few counts of this clone. The chain recombines TRBV4-1 with TRBJ1-1, with a tentative D call TRBD1 (5 bases). The germline V and J ends were trimmed by 0 bases and 1 base, with 12 bases remaining between them. The CDR3 loop spans 16 amino acids. Germline assignment: CDR1 MGHRA and CDR2 YSYEKL. The CDR3 is CASSQDWPGRNTEAFF. The CDR3 DNA reads TGCGCCAGCAGCCAAGATTGGCCAGGGCGGAACACTGAAGCTTTCTTT.

The rearrangement uses TRBV15 and TRBJ2-7; D is unclear. The CDR3 spans 14 residues. The germline V gene has CDR1 LNHNV and CDR2 YYDKDF (reference sequence). The V gene lost 4 bases and the J gene lost 5 bases, with 15 bases spanning the gap. The CDR3 protein is CATSITRTLDEQYF. As DNA, the CDR3 is TGTGCCACCAGCATCACGAGGACCCTGGACGAGCAGTACTTC.

This chain links TRBV2 with TRBJ1-3; D gene uncertain. The CDR3 loop spans 14 amino acids. The V and J ends lost 5 bases and 2 bases respectively, with 10 bases between them. The germline gives CDR1 SNHLY, CDR2 FYNNEI. Here the CDR3 DNA reads TGTGCCAGCAGTCCTCAATCTACTGGAAACACCATATATTTT. It yields the protein CASSPQSTGNTIYF. The full variable domain, rest sourced from reference TRBV2 and TRBJ1-3, is EPEVTQTPSHQVTQMGQEVILRCVPISNHLYFYWYRQILGQKVEFLVSFYNNEISEKSEIFDDQFSVERPDGSNFTLKIRSTKLEDSAMYFCASSPQSTGNTIYFGEGSWLTVV.

The chain carries TRBV4-1 and TRBJ1-3; D gene ambiguous. This CDR3 has 16 amino acids. Germline CDR1 reads MGHRA; CDR2 reads YSYEKL. V was pared by 0 bases and J by 9 bases, with 18 bases between. The CDR3 reads CASSQDPPARQGTIYF. Here the CDR3 DNA reads TGCGCCAGCAGCCAAGATCCCCCGGCCCGACAAGGCACCATATATTTT.

The rearrangement joins TRBV7-3 to TRBJ1-1; D gene unclear. Trimming removed 7 bases from V and 7 bases from J, with 19 bases in between. There are 14 residues in the CDR3. CDR1 SGHTA and CDR2 FQGTGA come from the germline V gene. The CDR3: CASKPHPTSVEAFF. The CDR3 nucleotides read TGTGCCAGCAAACCCCATCCAACTAGTGTTGAAGCTTTCTTT.

The chain uses TRBV6-5 and TRBJ1-5; unclear D gene. Trimming cost V 5 bases and J 7 bases, with 15 bases left between them. This CDR3 comprises 14 residues. CDR1 is MNHEY, CDR2 SVGAGI, per germline. The CDR3 nucleotides are TGTGCCAGCAGTATATTGGGTCCGGGGCAGCCCCAGCATTTT. This sequence encodes CASSILGPGQPQHF.

This rearrangement joins TRBV7-2 to TRBJ2-5, with 9 bases fitting TRBD2. V lost 1 base and J lost 2; bases outside the gene matches: 5. The CDR3 runs to 16 residues. Looked up from germline, CDR1 is SGHTA and CDR2 is FQGNSA. CDR3 nucleotide sequence: TGTGCCAGCAGCTTAGGTTCTAGCGGGGCTCAAGAGACCCAGTACTTC. This gives the protein CASSLGSSGAQETQYF.

CDR3 protein: CASSNQRLRASDTGELFF. Here the CDR3 DNA reads TGTGCCAGCTCTAACCAAAGATTGAGAGCGTCGGACACCGGGGAGCTGTTTTTT. The chain uses TRBV18 and TRBJ2-2; no clear D. V was pared by 6 bases and J by 3 bases, with 23 bases between. From germline, CDR1 is KGHSH and CDR2 LQKENI. This CDR3 has 18 residues.

The genes are TRBV6-6 and TRBJ1-2; no definite D call. Trimming removed 6 bases from V and 2 bases from J, with 16 bases in between. Germline CDR1 and CDR2: MNHNY and SVGAGI (reference sequence). The CDR3 contains 15 residues. The CDR3 loop reads CASSPGPTPNYGYTF. As DNA, the CDR3 is TGTGCCAGCAGCCCAGGCCCGACACCAAACTATGGCTACACCTTC.

The V call is TRBV2, the J call TRBJ2-1, with D hard to call. With 4 bases removed from V and 8 bases from J, the gap between germline ends came to 6 bases. The CDR3 has 11 amino acids. Germline V lookup: CDR1 SNHLY, CDR2 FYNNEI. The CDR3 loop reads CASSGFDEQFF. The CDR3 region has the DNA TGTGCCAGCAGTGGTTTCGATGAGCAGTTCTTC.

The chain is built from TRBV18 and TRBJ2-2, with D perhaps matching TRBD1 or TRBD2 (6 bases each). Germline lookup yields CDR1 KGHSH and CDR2 LQKENI. CDR3 size: 14 residues. Trimming stripped 6 bases from V and 4 bases from J, with 12 bases between. The CDR3 DNA sequence: TGTGCCAGCTCGTACGGGGGCCCCACCGGGGAGCTGTTTTTT. It encodes CASSYGGPTGELFF.